This T cell receptor (beta chain) originates from a study of cytomegalovirus exposure and HLA in healthy donors. The germline CDR1 and CDR2 sequences are MNHNY and SVGAGI (reference sequence). Trimming cost V 5 bases and J 6 bases, with 13 bases left between them. The CDR3 has 14 residues. It was with 60 Vbeta and 13 Jbeta primers that the PCR ran. Profiling relied on immunoSEQ multiplex PCR, and the TCRdb table lists in-frame clones only, not all of them. The table records under 200,000 clones, around 80% of them present only once. Sequencing was performed on PBMCs. The receptor was isolated from a man aged 35-49 years in good health and CMV-seronegative. J is TRBJ2-2 and V is TRBV6-6; weak D call: TRBD2 (6 bases). CDR3 nucleotide sequence: TGTGCCAGCAGTAGAATCGGGGGTGCCGGGGAGCTGTTTTTT. The encoded protein is CASSRIGGAGELFF.